The 4 T cell receptor beta chains in this list originate from one sample, sequenced in a study of response to subunit inactivated influenza vaccine. TCRdb passed the RT-PCR reads through MiXCR, listing each CDR3 protein once. The table records around 750,000 distinct CDR3 sequences, 21% of them present only once. The sequencing used PBMCs from blood, collected more than 4 days after vaccination. The receptors were gathered from a middle-aged man who received an inactivated influenza vaccine.

The J gene is TRBJ2-1, the V gene TRBV6-2 or TRBV6-3; 11 bases match TRBD2. Germline lookup yields CDR1 MNHEY and CDR2 SVGEGT. CDR3 length equals 17 residues. J gave up 5 bases and V 8 bases, and 14 bases lay outside the gene matches. The CDR3 reads CASVAGGSGRAHNEQFF. For the CDR3, the DNA is TGTGCCAGCGTGGCAGGGGGTAGCGGGAGGGCCCACAATGAGCAGTTCTTC.

The chain is built from TRBV7-2 and TRBJ2-2; the D gene is possibly TRBD2 (5 bases). CDR1 SGHTA and CDR2 FQGNSA come from the germline V gene. The CDR3 loop spans 15 amino acids. Trimming pared 8 bases from V and 3 bases from J, leaving 16 bases between. CDR3 bases: TGTGCCAGCGGCATGGCTAGCAGCTACACCGGGGAGCTGTTTTTT. It is translated as CASGMASSYTGELFF.

Many counts were recorded for this clonotype. The chain recombines TRBV6-2 or TRBV6-3 with TRBJ2-5; 8 nucleotides match TRBD1. This CDR3 is built from 14 residues. Germline CDR1 MNHEY, CDR2 SVGEGT. The V and J ends lost 7 bases and 4 bases, in that order; junction bases with no gene match: 8. The CDR3 bases are TGTGCCAGCAAGCCGGACAGGGCACGAGAGACCCAGTACTTC. It translates to CASKPDRARETQYF.

This clonotype was seen only a few times. The gene calls are TRBV20-1 and TRBJ2-4; 9 bases match TRBD1. CDR3 length: 14 residues. The V and J ends lost 6 bases and 7 bases, in that order; junction bases with no gene match: 10. CDR1 and CDR2 from the germline V gene are DFQATT and SNEGSKA (reference sequence). The CDR3 sequence: CSAKTGQGNNIQYF. CDR3 sequence (DNA): TGCAGTGCAAAAACGGGACAGGGTAATAACATTCAGTACTTC.